The rows below give T cell receptor beta chains drawn from one sample of a study of blood T cell repertoires in COVID-19. Using immunoSEQ multiplex PCR, the repertoire was profiled, and TCRdb retains in-frame clones only, with some absent. Of roughly 370,000 clones in the sample, 87% were seen once. The sequenced sample consisted of PBMCs or T cells enriched from blood (not recorded which). Source of these receptors: a woman in her fifties or sixties who had recovered from COVID-19. Each CDR3 is given with its conserved first and last residue. Fields, in order: V gene, clone size, J gene, D gene, CDR3 length, CDR3 DNA, CDR3 protein. The D gene is left open where the match is weak. Where a row states a size, it is once, few, many or the class of an expanded clone; other rows omit it.

V: TRBV27; size: -; J: TRBJ2-3; D: -; length: 15; DNA: TGTGCCAGCAGTTTACCCGTCTCAGGCACAGATACGCAGTATTTT; CDR3: CASSLPVSGTDTQYF
V: TRBV6-1; size: -; J: TRBJ2-7; D: TRBD2; length: 14; DNA: TGTGCCAGCAGTGAATGGGCTAGCGGGGGTCAGCAGTACTTC; CDR3: CASSEWASGGQQYF
V: TRBV29-1; size: -; J: TRBJ2-1; D: -; length: 14; DNA: TGCAGCGTTGAACAGGCGAGCTCCTACAATGAGCAGTTCTTC; CDR3: CSVEQASSYNEQFF
V: TRBV30; size: few; J: TRBJ1-1; D: -; length: 11; DNA: TGTGCCTGGAACCAGGATACTGAAGCTTTCTTT; CDR3: CAWNQDTEAFF
V: TRBV2; size: -; J: TRBJ2-3; D: TRBD2; length: 13; DNA: TGTGCCAGCCGGGGAGGGCGGACAGATACGCAGTATTTT; CDR3: CASRGGRTDTQYF
V: TRBV4-3; size: -; J: TRBJ2-7; D: -; length: 17; DNA: TGCGCCAGCAGCCAAGTTTCTCAGGACACGTATCCCTACGAGCAGTACTTC; CDR3: CASSQVSQDTYPYEQYF
V: TRBV28; size: -; J: TRBJ1-6; D: -; length: 14; DNA: TGTGCCAGCAGTTTATCGGGATACGATTCACCCCTCCACTTT; CDR3: CASSLSGYDSPLHF
V: TRBV6-6; size: -; J: TRBJ1-4; D: -; length: 15; DNA: TGTGCCAGCGGTCGATCAAGCGAACCTAATGAAAAACTGTTTTTT; CDR3: CASGRSSEPNEKLFF
V: TRBV5-1; size: -; J: TRBJ1-4; D: -; length: 15; DNA: TGCGCCAGCAGCTTGGAGCCCCTCGGGGGAGAAAAACTGTTTTTT; CDR3: CASSLEPLGGEKLFF
V: TRBV5-3; size: -; J: TRBJ2-1; D: TRBD2; length: 18; DNA: TGTGCCAGAAGCTTGGTGGTTAGCGGGTGGGCTTGGGACAATGAGCAGTTCTTC; CDR3: CARSLVVSGWAWDNEQFF
V: TRBV2; size: large; J: TRBJ1-6; D: TRBD1; length: 14; DNA: TGTGCCAGCAGCCAAACAGGGGGCGATTCACCCCTCCACTTT; CDR3: CASSQTGGDSPLHF
V: TRBV20-1; size: -; J: TRBJ2-2; D: -; length: 11; DNA: TGCAGTGCTTTTCAAACCGGGGAGCTGTTTTTT; CDR3: CSAFQTGELFF
V: TRBV12-5; size: few; J: TRBJ2-7; D: -; length: 12; DNA: TGTGCTAGTGGTACATCCTTTTTCGAGCAGTACTTC; CDR3: CASGTSFFEQYF
V: TRBV29-1; size: -; J: TRBJ2-7; D: -; length: 12; DNA: TGCAGCGTTGAAGATAATTCCTACGAGCAGTACTTC; CDR3: CSVEDNSYEQYF
V: TRBV3-1/TRBV3-2; size: -; J: TRBJ1-6; D: TRBD1; length: 14; DNA: TGTGCCAGCAGGTTGCTAACAGGGGAAACACCCCTCCACTTT; CDR3: CASRLLTGETPLHF
V: TRBV2; size: -; J: TRBJ1-2; D: -; length: 12; DNA: TGTGCCATTCAAGCGGGTAGCTATGGCTACACCTTC; CDR3: CAIQAGSYGYTF
V: TRBV9; size: -; J: TRBJ2-2; D: TRBD1; length: 16; DNA: TGTGCCAGCAGCGTTACAGGGGGCGTTGGGACCGGGGAGCTGTTTTTT; CDR3: CASSVTGGVGTGELFF
V: TRBV3-1/TRBV3-2; size: few; J: TRBJ1-2; D: -; length: 18; DNA: TGTGCCAGCAGCCTCGCGGGGGGGAGAGGCCCACGAAAATCTGGCTACACCTTC; CDR3: CASSLAGGRGPRKSGYTF
V: TRBV19; size: -; J: TRBJ2-7; D: -; length: 16; DNA: TGTGCCAGTAGTATAGGGGCCTCGGTAGGTTCCTACGAGCAGTACTTC; CDR3: CASSIGASVGSYEQYF
V: TRBV20-1; size: -; J: TRBJ2-7; D: -; length: 14; DNA: TGCAGTGCTAGTCCACTAGCAGGTGGGTACGAGCAGTACTTC; CDR3: CSASPLAGGYEQYF
V: TRBV7-3; size: -; J: TRBJ2-5; D: -; length: 13; DNA: TGTGCCAGCAGCCAGACTATCCAAGAGACCCAGTACTTC; CDR3: CASSQTIQETQYF
V: TRBV30; size: -; J: TRBJ1-2; D: -; length: 12; DNA: TGTGCCTGGAACTCGGCTAACTATGGCTACACCTTC; CDR3: CAWNSANYGYTF
V: TRBV27; size: -; J: TRBJ1-1; D: -; length: 15; DNA: TGTGCCAGCAGGAGCCCGCAGGGAGGGTACACTGAAGCTTTCTTT; CDR3: CASRSPQGGYTEAFF
V: TRBV18; size: -; J: TRBJ1-4; D: -; length: 16; DNA: TGTGCCAGCTCACCTGAAGGGGCAGTCCAGAATGAAAAACTGTTTTTT; CDR3: CASSPEGAVQNEKLFF
V: TRBV19; size: -; J: TRBJ1-1; D: -; length: 14; DNA: TGTGCCAGTAACCACGGACTGGCCAACACTGAAGCTTTCTTT; CDR3: CASNHGLANTEAFF
V: TRBV15; size: -; J: TRBJ1-1; D: -; length: 16; DNA: TGTGCCACCAGCAGAGATGGCGGGGCCGGTGGCACTGAAGCTTTCTTT; CDR3: CATSRDGGAGGTEAFF
V: TRBV28; size: -; J: TRBJ1-2; D: TRBD1; length: 13; DNA: TGTGCCAGCAGTTTACAAGGACAGGGAGGCTACACCTTC; CDR3: CASSLQGQGGYTF
V: TRBV2; size: -; J: TRBJ1-2; D: -; length: 14; DNA: TGTGCCAGCAGTGAAAATCTTGACAATAATGGCTACACCTTC; CDR3: CASSENLDNNGYTF
V: TRBV14; size: -; J: TRBJ1-6; D: -; length: 16; DNA: TGTGCCAGCAGCCACGGGACAAGCCCGAGAAATTCACCCCTCCACTTT; CDR3: CASSHGTSPRNSPLHF
V: TRBV29-1; size: -; J: TRBJ1-5; D: -; length: 13; DNA: TGCAGCGTTGCGGGGGGGAACGGTCAGCCCCAGCATTTT; CDR3: CSVAGGNGQPQHF
V: TRBV9; size: -; J: TRBJ2-1; D: -; length: 16; DNA: TGTGCCAGCAGCGTAGAAGGGACACCTGCCTACAATGAGCAGTTCTTC; CDR3: CASSVEGTPAYNEQFF
V: TRBV5-4; size: -; J: TRBJ2-7; D: -; length: 13; DNA: TGTGCCAGCAGGGCAGGGGGGAGAGACGAGCAGTACTTC; CDR3: CASRAGGRDEQYF
V: TRBV2; size: -; J: TRBJ1-1; D: TRBD1; length: 14; DNA: TGTGCCAGCACCCTAGACAGGGTGGCCACTGAAGCTTTCTTT; CDR3: CASTLDRVATEAFF
V: TRBV5-6; size: -; J: TRBJ1-2; D: -; length: 13; DNA: TGTGCCAGCAGCTTGGCGGGGAAAGGAGGCTACACCTTC; CDR3: CASSLAGKGGYTF
V: TRBV28; size: -; J: TRBJ1-6; D: -; length: 13; DNA: TGTGCCAGCTGGAGGGCGAATAATTCACCCCTCCACTTT; CDR3: CASWRANNSPLHF
V: TRBV4-3; size: -; J: TRBJ2-5; D: -; length: 13; DNA: TGCGCCAGCAGCCAAGAGAGCTGGGAGACCCAGTACTTC; CDR3: CASSQESWETQYF
V: TRBV19; size: -; J: TRBJ1-4; D: -; length: 15; DNA: TGTGCCAGTATTCGAGGGTACTACACTAATGAAAAACTGTTTTTT; CDR3: CASIRGYYTNEKLFF
V: TRBV3-1/TRBV3-2; size: -; J: TRBJ2-1; D: TRBD1; length: 16; DNA: TGTGCCAGCAGCCAGCTGACAGGGATGGGGTTCAATGAGCAGTTCTTC; CDR3: CASSQLTGMGFNEQFF
V: TRBV19; size: -; J: TRBJ2-1; D: -; length: 14; DNA: TGTGCCAGTAGTATACAGGGTTCCTACAATGAGCAGTTCTTC; CDR3: CASSIQGSYNEQFF
V: TRBV7-8; size: -; J: TRBJ1-2; D: TRBD1; length: 13; DNA: TGTGCCAGCAGCTCGGACAGGGTGCGAGGCTACACCTTC; CDR3: CASSSDRVRGYTF
V: TRBV4-2; size: -; J: TRBJ1-6; D: -; length: 15; DNA: TGTGCCAGCAGCCAAGATCGGGGAACTAGTTCACCCCTCCACTTT; CDR3: CASSQDRGTSSPLHF
V: TRBV30; size: -; J: TRBJ1-2; D: TRBD1; length: 15; DNA: TGTGCCTGGAGTGTAAGGACAGGGGCCAACTATGGCTACACCTTC; CDR3: CAWSVRTGANYGYTF
V: TRBV6-2/TRBV6-3; size: -; J: TRBJ2-1; D: TRBD2; length: 17; DNA: TGTGCCAGCAGTTTGGATAGCGGGGGATTATATGACAATGAGCAGTTCTTC; CDR3: CASSLDSGGLYDNEQFF
V: TRBV4-3; size: -; J: TRBJ1-4; D: -; length: 14; DNA: TGCGCCAGCAGCCATCTCGCGGGGAACGAAAAACTGTTTTTT; CDR3: CASSHLAGNEKLFF
V: TRBV7-3; size: -; J: TRBJ2-5; D: TRBD2; length: 14; DNA: TGTGCCAGCAGCTCCACCGGGGGGTCGGGGACCCAGTACTTC; CDR3: CASSSTGGSGTQYF